There are a few counts of the clone carrying this TCR beta chain. Its matching antigen is unknown. Sequenced by immunoSEQ multiplex PCR; TCRdb stores in-frame clones only, minus some. This table holds fewer than 30,000 clones, roughly 86% found once. This CDR3 region has 12 residues. CDR1 and CDR2 (germline): ENHRY, SYGVKD. V shed 3 bases, J shed 13 bases, and the junction held 8 bases outside the gene matches. This entry belongs to a study of T cells after posttransplantation cyclophosphamide. General study results and limits: Recipient CMV seropositivity and CMV reactivation strongly tracked TRB clonality. Skin or GI-infiltrating T cells shared few TRB sequences with blood. Later blood repertoires were often dominated by clones from the donor CD8+ memory compartment.

The receptor's source is an older woman with a blood cancer, CMV-positive, and with a related stem cell donor. The gene calls are TRBV10-3 and TRBJ1-1; 7 bases map to TRBD1. Sequenced: PBMCs. The CDR3 DNA is TGTGCCATCAGTGACGACAGGGAGAAAAGTTTCTTT. This codes for CAISDDREKSFF.